The rows below give T cell receptor beta chains drawn from one sample of a study of blood T cell repertoires in COVID-19. Some clones are missing from TCRdb's copy, which holds only in-frame ones; the method was immunoSEQ multiplex PCR. The sample consists of about 320,000 clones, roughly 85% of them appearing once. The sequencing input was peripheral blood. Receptor source: a human donor in a cohort sampled during active COVID-19. Both conserved end residues are part of each CDR3. A D gene is named only where the DNA matches it firmly.

J | V | D | CDR3 | DNA
TRBJ2-2 | TRBV25-1 | NA | CASSESQDTGELFF | TGTGCCAGCAGTGAATCCCAGGACACCGGGGAGCTGTTTTTT
TRBJ2-3 | TRBV9 | TRBD1 | CASSVGQGGSTDTQYF | TGTGCCAGCAGCGTTGGACAGGGGGGTAGCACAGATACGCAGTATTTT
TRBJ2-6 | TRBV11-2 | TRBD1 | CASSGSGQILSGANVLTF | TGTGCCAGCAGCGGCTCGGGACAGATCCTCTCTGGGGCCAACGTCCTGACTTTC
TRBJ2-7 | TRBV28 | TRBD2 | CASSLASGGSYEQYF | TGTGCCAGCAGTTTAGCTAGCGGGGGGTCTTACGAGCAGTACTTC
TRBJ1-1 | TRBV23-1 | NA | CASGSLGGPNTEAFF | TGCGCCAGCGGATCTTTAGGGGGACCGAACACTGAAGCTTTCTTT
TRBJ1-1 | TRBV7-9 | NA | CASSPQGFDTEAFF | TGTGCCAGCAGCCCGCAGGGGTTCGACACTGAAGCTTTCTTT
TRBJ1-5 | TRBV6-6 | NA | CASRGTTKSNQPQHF | TGTGCCAGCAGGGGGACAACAAAGAGCAATCAGCCCCAGCATTTT
TRBJ2-7 | TRBV3-1/TRBV3-2 | TRBD1 | CASSQGDRGSYEQYF | TGTGCCAGCAGCCAAGGGGACAGGGGATCCTACGAGCAGTACTTC
TRBJ1-2 | TRBV30 | NA | CAWSMQNNYGYTF | TGTGCCTGGAGTATGCAGAACAACTATGGCTACACCTTC
TRBJ1-4 | TRBV7-9 | TRBD1 | CASSFQTGGVEKLFF | TGTGCCAGCAGCTTCCAGACAGGGGGCGTGGAAAAACTGTTTTTT